Shown below are 23 T cell receptor beta chains from a single sample sequenced in a study of CD8 T cells in Susac syndrome. Random hexamers served to reverse transcribe about 0.45 to 1 ug RNA. MiXCR was run by TCRdb on the immunoSEQ multiplex PCR reads, yielding one entry per CDR3 protein. Among 180,000 or so distinct CDR3 sequences listed, roughly 96% were seen once. Sequences were obtained from CD4+ T cells from PBMCs. The receptors originated from a human donor with multiple sclerosis.

V usage is TRBV27 and J usage is TRBJ1-1; TRBD1 is a possible D gene (6 bases). Between the trimmed V and J ends, which lost 6 bases and 3 bases, there was a span of 11 bases. Germline V CDR1 and CDR2: MNHEY, SMNVEV (reference sequence). The CDR3 is 13 residues long. The CDR3 spells CASSRGRDTEAFF. The CDR3, as DNA: TGTGCCAGCAGCAGGGGACGTGACACTGAAGCTTTCTTT.

The CDR3 DNA is TGTGCCAGCAGTCTACAGGGGGTCCGAGAGACCCAGTACTTC. This gives the protein CASSLQGVRETQYF. The chain employs TRBV27 and TRBJ2-5; 8 bases line up with TRBD1. J was trimmed by 4 bases and V by 5 bases; bases with no gene match: 6. CDR3 size: 14 residues. Germline values: CDR1 MNHEY, CDR2 SMNVEV (reference sequence).

This chain uses TRBV29-1 with TRBJ2-7; TRBD1 aligns across 8 bases. The J segment lost 4 bases and the V segment lost 3 bases, leaving 8 bases of the junction unmatched. In germline, CDR1 is SQVTM, CDR2 ANQGSEA. The CDR3 sequence is 14 residues long. The CDR3 sequence: CSVDSGQATYEQYF. DNA of the CDR3: TGCAGCGTTGATTCGGGACAGGCCACTTACGAGCAGTACTTC.

The chain couples TRBV7-8 to TRBJ1-2, with TRBD1 identical over 7 bases. The V gene end was trimmed by 5 bases and the J gene end by 8 bases; junction bases not matched to a gene: 11. The CDR3 extends over 14 amino acids. Germline V CDR1 and CDR2: SGHVS, FQNEAQ. CDR3 sequence: CASSLRGGSGGYTF. CDR3 bases: TGTGCCAGCAGCCTCAGGGGGGGTTCGGGAGGCTACACCTTC.

This clonotype has a handful of counts. V and J are TRBV5-6 and TRBJ2-7; D is ambiguous. Trimming stripped 4 bases from V and 0 bases from J, with 2 bases between. The CDR3 contains 11 residues. Germline CDR1 SGHDT, CDR2 YYEEEE. The CDR3 reads CASSVSYEQYF. CDR3 bases: TGTGCCAGCAGCGTCTCCTACGAGCAGTACTTC.

The rearrangement links TRBV9 to TRBJ2-7; D uncertain. The CDR3 runs to 14 residues. Germline CDR1 SGDLS, CDR2 YYNGEE. Trimming took 0 bases from V and 0 from J, leaving 7 bases between them. CDR3 loop: CASSVVPSSYEQYF. Written as DNA, the CDR3 is TGTGCCAGCAGCGTAGTCCCAAGCTCCTACGAGCAGTACTTC.

This clonotype was observed a single time. The chain joins TRBV5-1 to TRBJ1-6; 9 bases align to TRBD1. The CDR3 has 15 amino acids. The junction had 6 bases not matched to a gene; V was cut back by 4 bases and J by 7 bases. Per the germline V gene, CDR1 is SGHRS and CDR2 is YFSETQ. CDR3 region: CASSTDRGSNSPLHF. The DNA for the CDR3 is TGCGCCAGCAGCACAGACAGGGGGTCCAATTCACCCCTCCACTTT.

The chain employs TRBV12-3 or TRBV12-4 and TRBJ1-5, with D hard to call. V lost 8 bases, J lost 3 bases, and 8 bases lay in between. This CDR3 region has 12 residues. CDR3 sequence: CASRRNNQPQHF. The CDR3 DNA sequence: TGTGCCAGCCGACGGAACAATCAGCCCCAGCATTTT.

The chain couples TRBV15 to TRBJ1-5; 9 nucleotides line up with TRBD1. CDR3 length: 14 residues. Unmatched junction bases numbered 3, after V lost 5 bases and J lost 4 bases. Germline V gives CDR1 LNHNV, CDR2 YYDKDF (reference sequence). CDR3 sequence reads: CATSPGQGNQPQHF. The CDR3 DNA reads as TGTGCCACCAGCCCCGGACAGGGGAATCAGCCCCAGCATTTT.

This chain connects TRBV3-1 to TRBJ2-5; D could derive from TRBD1 or TRBD2 (5 bases each). The V and J ends lost 4 bases and 4 bases respectively, with 13 bases between them. The CDR3 is made up of 14 amino acids. From germline, CDR1 is LGHDT and CDR2 YNNKEL (reference sequence). CDR3 in amino acids: CASSPWRGGETQYF. Written as DNA, the CDR3 is TGTGCCAGCAGCCCGTGGCGTGGGGGAGAGACCCAGTACTTC.

This clonotype was observed a single time. The V gene is TRBV29-1, the J gene TRBJ2-5; D is possibly TRBD1 (5 bases). Trimming left V 5 bases short and J 4 bases short, with 17 bases between. Germline V gene sequence: CDR1 SQVTM, CDR2 ANQGSEA. The CDR3 is 14 residues long. CDR3 coding DNA: TGCAGCGTTTCCGAGCAGGGTATGAGAGAGACCCAGTACTTC. Its protein is CSVSEQGMRETQYF.

V and J are TRBV6-4 and TRBJ1-6; 10 bases match TRBD1. V lost 8 bases, J lost 9 bases, and 4 bases stayed unmatched. Germline V gives CDR1 MRHNA, CDR2 SNTAGT. The CDR3 is 13 residues long. CDR3 sequence: CASWDRGCSPLHF. CDR3 bases: TGTGCCAGCTGGGACAGGGGCTGTTCACCCCTCCACTTT.

The chain joins TRBV5-6 to TRBJ2-1, with TRBD1 as a possible D gene (6 bases). CDR3 length: 15 amino acids. Looked up from germline, CDR1 is SGHDT and CDR2 is YYEEEE. The V gene lost 4 bases and the J gene lost 3 bases, with 14 bases spanning the gap. The CDR3 sequence is CASSRGDMNYNEQFF. In DNA, the CDR3 is TGTGCCAGCAGCCGTGGGGACATGAACTACAATGAGCAGTTCTTC.

V is TRBV4-2 and J is TRBJ2-3, with a weak D call TRBD2 (6 bases). The CDR3 is 15 amino acids. V was pared by 4 bases and J by 0 bases, with 11 bases between. Germline V gene sequence: CDR1 LGHNA, CDR2 YNFKEQ. The CDR3 bases are TGTGCCAGCAGCCTACGTAGCGGTAGCACAGATACGCAGTATTTT. Protein: CASSLRSGSTDTQYF.

The chain combines TRBV3-1 with TRBJ2-7; possible D gene TRBD2, 5 bases. CDR1 is LGHDT, CDR2 YNNKEL, per germline (reference sequence). The CDR3 has 15 amino acids. V was shortened by 0 bases and J by 0 bases, with 9 bases between the two germline ends. The CDR3 region has the DNA TGTGCCAGCAGCCAAGACAGGACTTACTCCTACGAGCAGTACTTC. Translated, it gives CASSQDRTYSYEQYF.

The V and J genes are TRBV15 and TRBJ2-7; 8 bases are shared with TRBD1. Unmatched junction bases numbered 9, after V lost 1 base and J lost 7 bases. Germline-derived CDR1 and CDR2 are LNHNV and YYDKDF (reference sequence). The CDR3 extends over 15 amino acids. The CDR3 DNA reads as TGTGCCACCAGCAGAGTTCGACAGGGGAGGCGGGAGCAGTACTTC. Protein: CATSRVRQGRREQYF.

The genes are TRBV3-1 and TRBJ2-5; 8 bases align to TRBD2. Germline CDR1 LGHDT, CDR2 YNNKEL (reference sequence). CDR3 length equals 13 residues. The V gene end was trimmed by 8 bases and the J gene end by 7 bases; junction bases not matched to a gene: 9. The CDR3 spells CASWTSKERTQYF. Written as DNA, the CDR3 is TGTGCCAGCTGGACTAGCAAAGAAAGGACCCAGTACTTC.

V and J are TRBV20-1 and TRBJ2-3; D gene ambiguous. The CDR3 spans 14 residues. The ends were cut back, 5 bases at V and 2 bases at J, with 14 bases in the middle. CDR1 and CDR2 from the germline V gene are DFQATT and SNEGSKA (reference sequence). The CDR3 is CSALPPRATDTQYF. The CDR3 nucleotides are TGCAGTGCTCTTCCCCCAAGGGCCACAGATACGCAGTATTTT.

This chain links TRBV30 with TRBJ1-1; D unclear. The CDR3 is 9 amino acids. Trimming stripped 6 bases from V and 7 bases from J, with 6 bases between. Germline-derived CDR1 and CDR2 are GTSNPN and SVGIG (reference sequence). The CDR3 region is CACNDEAFF. The CDR3 bases are TGTGCCTGTAATGATGAAGCTTTCTTT. Full variable domain (outside the CDR3, taken from reference TRBV30 and TRBJ1-1): SQTIHQWPATLVQPVGSPLSLECTVEGTSNPNLYWYRQAAGRGLQLLFYSVGIGQISSEVPQNLSASRPQDRQFILSSKKLLLSDSGFYLCACNDEAFFGQGTRLTVV.

This clonotype was observed once. The CDR3 protein is CASSRRYQETQYF. DNA of the CDR3: TGTGCCAGCAGCAGGAGGTACCAAGAGACCCAGTACTTC. The rearrangement links TRBV9 to TRBJ2-5; tentatively, D is TRBD2 (5 bases). The ends were cut back, 4 bases at V and 0 bases at J, with 7 bases in the middle. Germline V gene sequence: CDR1 SGDLS, CDR2 YYNGEE. The CDR3 runs to 13 residues.

V and J are TRBV5-1 and TRBJ2-1; D perhaps matches TRBD2 (5 bases). CDR3 length equals 13 residues. V was clipped by 5 bases and J by 6 bases, with 12 bases between them. Germline values: CDR1 SGHRS, CDR2 YFSETQ. CDR3 sequence reads: CASREVPGNEQFF. Here the CDR3 DNA reads TGCGCCAGCAGGGAGGTCCCCGGCAATGAGCAGTTCTTC.

This clonotype was picked up one time. V usage is TRBV20-1 and J usage is TRBJ2-1, with 10 bases aligning to TRBD2. The CDR3 has 15 amino acids. From germline, CDR1 is DFQATT and CDR2 SNEGSKA (reference sequence). After removal of 1 base from V and 4 bases from J, the junction contained 4 bases not matched to a gene. The CDR3, as DNA: TGCAGTGCTAGAGTTGCTAGCGGGGGTTACAATGAGCAGTTCTTC. Residues: CSARVASGGYNEQFF.

J is TRBJ1-4 and V is TRBV3-1; the D is unclear. The CDR3 is 15 amino acids. Trimming pared 0 bases from V and 0 bases from J, leaving 5 bases between. In germline, CDR1 is LGHDT, CDR2 YNNKEL (reference sequence). This chain's CDR3 is CASSQDLTTNEKLFF. In DNA, the CDR3 is TGTGCCAGCAGCCAAGACCTAACAACTAATGAAAAACTGTTTTTT. Based on the CDR3 plus reference TRBV3-1 and TRBJ1-4, the full variable domain is DTAVSQTPKYLVTQMGNDKSIKCEQNLGHDTMYWYKQDSKKFLKIMFSYNNKELIINETVPNRFSPKSPDKAHLNLHINSLELGDSAVYFCASSQDLTTNEKLFFGSGTQLSVL.